This TCR beta chain appears in the sequencing data of a study of T cell repertoires in cytomegalovirus infection. Study-wide context: Used in the study were CMV epitopes, some recently identified and HLA-C-restricted, others well-studied and HLA-B-restricted.

The CDR3 contains 13 residues. V was pared by 4 bases and J by 7 bases, with 6 bases of the junction left unmatched. Germline CDR1 and CDR2: DFQATT and SNEGSKA (reference sequence). TCRdb reprocessed the reads with MiXCR, giving one entry per CDR3 protein. The sample shows some 310,000 distinct CDR3 sequences, 20% to 25% of them seen only once. In regard to this clonotype: What it binds is not known.

The starting material was cultured PBMCs, obtained from culture after CMV antigen stimulation. The chain has TRBV20-1 and TRBJ1-2, with 10 bases that match TRBD1. The clonotype comes from a human donor in good health (CMV status not recorded). Some clones in this sample may be carry-over from other donors' samples. The CDR3 sequence is CSATGQGRVGYTF. CDR3 DNA sequence: TGCAGTGCTACGGGACAGGGGAGGGTTGGCTACACCTTC.